The present entry profiles one T cell receptor beta chain with its context. Its antigen remains unidentified. At one of its ends the junction is not consistent with the germline gene, which may arise from a read error. The sample originates from a study of blood T cells in healthy people across ages. Study outcomes and limitations: Lack of knowledge of donor CMV status possibly confounded expanded clonotype changes.

The second PCR ran about 6 to 12 cycles with a sample-barcoded 5' primer and J-beta primers. Each CDR3 protein gets one entry after TCRdb re-called the 5' RACE reads with MiXCR. The table shows roughly 900,000 distinct CDR3 sequences, with about 48% occurring only once. Each donor supplied roughly 10 milliliters of peripheral blood. Total RNA extracted from each sample amounted to at least 5.5 micrograms. Material for sequencing was blood. This receptor was obtained from a man between 25 and 39 years old in good health.

The DNA for the CDR3 is TGCAGTGCTGGAGAGGGTGGAAAAACAGATACGCAGTATTTT. This encodes CSAGEGGKTDTQYF. This chain connects TRBV20-1 to TRBJ2-3, with a possible D match to TRBD2 (5 bases). This CDR3 contains 14 residues. Germline CDR1 is DFQATT and CDR2 is SNEGSKA (reference sequence).